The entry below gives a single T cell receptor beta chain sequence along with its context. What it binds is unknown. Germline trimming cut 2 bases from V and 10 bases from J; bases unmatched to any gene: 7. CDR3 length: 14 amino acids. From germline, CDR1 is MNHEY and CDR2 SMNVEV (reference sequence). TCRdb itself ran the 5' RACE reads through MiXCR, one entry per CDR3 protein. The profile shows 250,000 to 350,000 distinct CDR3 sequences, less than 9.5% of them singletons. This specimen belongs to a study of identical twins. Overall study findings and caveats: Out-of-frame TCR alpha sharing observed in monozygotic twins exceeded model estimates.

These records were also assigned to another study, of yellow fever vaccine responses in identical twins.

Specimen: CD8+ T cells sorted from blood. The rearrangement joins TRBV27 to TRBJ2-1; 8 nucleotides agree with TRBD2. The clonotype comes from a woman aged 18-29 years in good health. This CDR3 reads CASSLNGGAQEQFF. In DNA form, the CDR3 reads TGTGCCAGCAGTTTAAACGGGGGGGCGCAGGAGCAGTTCTTC.